This TCR beta chain was documented in a study of T cells in Graves' hyperthyroidism and ophthalmopathy. RNA transcripts gave rise to amplified TCR beta CDR3 regions. The TCR CDR3 first-round RT-PCR relied on the HTBI primer set. TCRdb reanalysed the multiplex PCR reads using MiXCR and keeps one entry per CDR3 protein. Here the sample spans 800,000 or so distinct CDR3 sequences, around 39% being singletons. Study conclusions and caveats: Blood shared most expanded thyroid clonotypes above 0.001.

Researchers defined stable Graves' hyperthyroidism as no ophthalmopathy progression within 18 months. The study excluded patients with uncontrolled infection, other autoimmune disease, pregnancy or lactation. Fresh peripheral blood, approximately 9.1 ml, was the source of the PBMCs. Concerning this clonotype itself: Its antigen is as yet unknown.

V was pared by 2 bases and J by 3 bases, with 2 bases of the junction left unmatched. The CDR3 spans 15 residues. Germline CDR1 ENHRY, CDR2 SYGVKD. The origin of this receptor is a man younger than 35 with Graves' hyperthyroidism. The sequenced material came from blood. The V call is TRBV10-3, the J call TRBJ1-5, with 9 bases matching TRBD1. CDR3: CAISEGQGFNQPQHF. The CDR3 DNA reads as TGTGCCATCAGTGAGGGACAGGGGTTCAATCAGCCCCAGCATTTT.